The present T cell receptor (beta chain) was sequenced within a study of T cells in tumors after PD-1 blockade. Overall study: Either cemiplimab 350 mg every 2 weeks or pembrolizumab 200 mg every 3 weeks was given. Peripheral blood samples averaged around 33,000 unique clonotypes and 113,528 templates.

The germline CDR1 and CDR2 sequences are SQVTM and ANQGSEA. Trimming cost V 0 bases and J 0 bases, with 12 bases left between them. This CDR3 has 16 residues. Here immunoSEQ multiplex PCR was the method, and the copy in TCRdb shows in-frame clones only, minus some. The profile shows roughly 50,000 clones, 79% of them singletons. The input for sequencing was PBMCs, taken before anti-PD-1 treatment. The TCR sequence derives from a human donor with basal cell carcinoma. The chain links TRBV29-1 to TRBJ1-5, with D possibly TRBD1 on 5 matching bases. This CDR3 is CSVEDPTDNSNQPQHF. In nucleotides, the CDR3 is TGCAGCGTTGAAGACCCGACAGATAATAGCAATCAGCCCCAGCATTTT.